This TCR beta chain comes out of a study of blood T cell repertoires in COVID-19. In the study overall: T cells, B-cell-depleted T cells, or PBMCs supplied cDNA or gDNA.

Original processing methods: From reference gene primer amplification, estimates of nucleated cell counts were derived. Data came from immunoSEQ multiplex PCR; TCRdb stores just in-frame clones and leaves some out. That table is the source of V, J and clone size, and D and trimming were worked out from the DNA. The sample records about 400,000 clones, 85% to 90% being singletons. This CDR3 is 18 amino acids long. After removal of 3 bases from V and 4 bases from J, the junction contained 12 bases not matched to a gene. Germline loops: CDR1 MDHEN, CDR2 SYDVKM. Participants' own reports of clinical history determined their cohort assignment. What the recovered Cohort 3 donors had was two negative PCRs, clearance, or symptom resolution.

V and J are TRBV28 and TRBJ1-6, with 7 bases matching TRBD1. Sequenced input: PBMCs or T cells enriched from blood (not recorded which). This sequence originates from a woman in her 30s who had recovered from COVID-19. The CDR3 protein is CASSLVHTGVSYNSPLHF. The CDR3 bases are TGTGCCAGCAGTTTGGTTCACACAGGGGTTTCTTATAATTCACCCCTCCACTTT.